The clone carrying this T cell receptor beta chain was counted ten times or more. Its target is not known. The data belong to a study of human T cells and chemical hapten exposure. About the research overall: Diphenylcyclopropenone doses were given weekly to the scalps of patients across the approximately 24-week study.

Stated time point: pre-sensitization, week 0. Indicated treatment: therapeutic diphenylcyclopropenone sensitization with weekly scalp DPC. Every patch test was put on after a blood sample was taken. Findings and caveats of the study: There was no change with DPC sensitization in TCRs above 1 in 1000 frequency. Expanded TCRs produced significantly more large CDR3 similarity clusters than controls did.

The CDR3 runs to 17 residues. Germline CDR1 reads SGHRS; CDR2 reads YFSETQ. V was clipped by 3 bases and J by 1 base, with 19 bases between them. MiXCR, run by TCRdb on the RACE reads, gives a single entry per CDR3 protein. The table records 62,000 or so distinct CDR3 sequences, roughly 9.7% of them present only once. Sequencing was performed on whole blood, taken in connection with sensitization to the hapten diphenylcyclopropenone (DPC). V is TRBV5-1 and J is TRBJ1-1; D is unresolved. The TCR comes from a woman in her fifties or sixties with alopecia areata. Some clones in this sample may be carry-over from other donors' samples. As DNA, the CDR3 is TGCGCCAGCAGCTACCGGTTTACCGGGAGCCCGAACACTGAAGCTTTCTTT. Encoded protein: CASSYRFTGSPNTEAFF.